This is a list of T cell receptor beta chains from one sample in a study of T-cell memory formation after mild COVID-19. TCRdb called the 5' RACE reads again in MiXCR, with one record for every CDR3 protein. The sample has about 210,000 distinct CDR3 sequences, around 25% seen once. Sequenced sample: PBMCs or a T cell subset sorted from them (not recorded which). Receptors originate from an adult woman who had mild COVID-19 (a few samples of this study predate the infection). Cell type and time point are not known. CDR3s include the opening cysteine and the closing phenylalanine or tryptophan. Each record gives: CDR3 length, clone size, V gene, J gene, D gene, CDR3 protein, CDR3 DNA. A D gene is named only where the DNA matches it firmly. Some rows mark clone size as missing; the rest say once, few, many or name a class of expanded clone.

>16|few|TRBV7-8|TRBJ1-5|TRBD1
CASSKDDRGLWQPQHF
TGTGCCAGCAGCAAAGACGACAGGGGACTATGGCAGCCCCAGCATTTT
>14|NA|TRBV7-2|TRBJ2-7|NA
CASSPTVGNYEQYF
TGTGCCAGCAGCCCTACGGTGGGGAACTACGAGCAGTACTTC
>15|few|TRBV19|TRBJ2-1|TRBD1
CASSQGDRPSNEQFF
TGTGCCAGTAGTCAAGGGGACAGACCCTCCAATGAGCAGTTCTTC
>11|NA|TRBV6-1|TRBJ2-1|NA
CASNSVYEQFF
TGTGCCAGCAATTCTGTTTATGAGCAGTTCTTC
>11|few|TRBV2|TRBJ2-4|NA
CASSEMNIQYF
TGTGCCAGCAGTGAGATGAACATTCAGTACTTC
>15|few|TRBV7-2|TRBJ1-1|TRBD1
CASRSDRNAFSEAFF
TGTGCCAGCAGATCGGACAGGAACGCATTCTCTGAAGCTTTCTTT
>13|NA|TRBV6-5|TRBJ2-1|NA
CASSSGLTNEQFF
TGTGCCAGCAGCTCGGGACTGACCAATGAGCAGTTCTTC
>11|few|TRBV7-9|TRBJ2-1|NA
CASSPREEQFF
TGTGCCAGCAGCCCCCGGGAAGAGCAGTTCTTC
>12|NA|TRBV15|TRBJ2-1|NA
CATSRPLGEQFF
TGTGCCACCAGCAGACCATTGGGTGAGCAGTTCTTC
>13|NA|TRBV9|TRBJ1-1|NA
CASSVGTGTEAFF
TGTGCCAGCAGCGTAGGGACGGGCACTGAAGCTTTCTTT
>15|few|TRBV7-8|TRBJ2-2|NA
CATMKTGRYTGELFF
TGTGCCACCATGAAGACAGGGAGGTACACCGGGGAGCTGTTTTTT
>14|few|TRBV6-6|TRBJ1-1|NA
CASGSQGLVTEAFF
TGTGCCAGCGGTTCACAGGGATTGGTCACTGAAGCTTTCTTT
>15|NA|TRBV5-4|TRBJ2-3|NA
CASSLERGNTDTQYF
TGTGCCAGCAGCTTGGAGAGGGGGAACACAGATACGCAGTATTTT
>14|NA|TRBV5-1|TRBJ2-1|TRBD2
CASSLAGGWSEQFF
TGCGCCAGCAGCTTGGCGGGGGGGTGGAGTGAGCAGTTCTTC
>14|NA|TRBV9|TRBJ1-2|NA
CASSQTGMSGGYTF
TGTGCCAGCAGCCAAACCGGGATGTCGGGTGGCTACACCTTC
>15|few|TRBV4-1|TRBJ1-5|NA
CASSQGERSNQPQHF
TGCGCCAGCAGCCAAGGGGAGCGGAGCAATCAGCCCCAGCATTTT
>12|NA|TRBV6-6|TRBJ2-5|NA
CASSSQAETQYF
TGTGCCAGCAGCTCCCAGGCGGAGACCCAGTACTTC
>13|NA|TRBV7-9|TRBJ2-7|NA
CASTPPGSYEQYF
TGTGCCAGCACCCCCCCCGGATCCTACGAGCAGTACTTC
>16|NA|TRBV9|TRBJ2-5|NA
CASSVTSSSGRETQYF
TGTGCCAGCAGCGTAACCTCATCGAGTGGGCGAGAGACCCAGTACTTC
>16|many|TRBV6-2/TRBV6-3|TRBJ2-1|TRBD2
CASRTVGLANYNEQFF
TGTGCCAGCAGAACGGTGGGACTAGCGAACTACAATGAGCAGTTCTTC
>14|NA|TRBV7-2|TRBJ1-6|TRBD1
CASSLGTGASPLHF
TGTGCCAGCAGCTTGGGGACAGGGGCTTCACCCCTCCACTTT
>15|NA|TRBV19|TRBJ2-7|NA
CASSITARDTYEQYF
TGTGCCAGTAGTATTACGGCCCGGGACACCTACGAGCAGTACTTC
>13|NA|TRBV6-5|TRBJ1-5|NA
CASSLGRNQPQHF
TGTGCCAGCAGTTTGGGCCGAAATCAGCCCCAGCATTTT
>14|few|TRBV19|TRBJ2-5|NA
CASSSQRSAETQYF
TGTGCCAGTAGTAGCCAGCGGAGCGCGGAGACCCAGTACTTC
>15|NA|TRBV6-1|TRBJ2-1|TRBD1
CASSATETGLNEQFF
TGTGCCAGCAGTGCGACCGAGACAGGGCTCAATGAGCAGTTCTTC
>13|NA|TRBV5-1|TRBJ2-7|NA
CASSLRVAYEQYF
TGCGCCAGCAGCCTCAGGGTTGCCTACGAGCAGTACTTC
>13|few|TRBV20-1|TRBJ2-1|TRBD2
CSVRGTSGNEQFF
TGCAGTGTAAGGGGGACTAGCGGCAATGAGCAGTTCTTC
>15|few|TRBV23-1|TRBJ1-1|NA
CASSLLRGIGTEAFF
TGCGCCAGCAGTCTCCTGAGGGGGATCGGCACTGAAGCTTTCTTT
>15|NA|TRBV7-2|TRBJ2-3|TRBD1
CASSLAGQGTDTQYF
TGTGCCAGCAGCTTAGCCGGACAGGGCACAGATACGCAGTATTTT
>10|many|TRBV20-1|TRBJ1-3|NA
CSARGNTIYF
TGCAGTGCTCGTGGAAACACCATATATTTT
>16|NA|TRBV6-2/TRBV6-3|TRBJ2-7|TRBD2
CASRTGLAGTFYEQYF
TGTGCCAGCAGAACGGGACTAGCGGGAACTTTCTACGAGCAGTACTTC
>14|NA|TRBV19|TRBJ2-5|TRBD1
CASTRRQGQETQYF
TGTGCCAGTACCAGAAGACAGGGGCAAGAGACCCAGTACTTC
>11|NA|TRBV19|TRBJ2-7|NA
CASSTGLDQYF
TGTGCCAGTAGTACCGGGTTGGATCAGTACTTC
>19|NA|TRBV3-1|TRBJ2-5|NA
CASSQEREVTERVQETQYF
TGTGCCAGCAGCCAAGAGCGGGAAGTGACGGAACGAGTCCAAGAGACCCAGTACTTC
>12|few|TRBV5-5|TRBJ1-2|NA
CASSGDGYGYTF
TGTGCCAGCAGCGGGGACGGTTATGGCTACACCTTC
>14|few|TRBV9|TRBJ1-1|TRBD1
CASSATGMNTEAFF
TGTGCCAGCAGCGCGACAGGGATGAACACTGAAGCTTTCTTT
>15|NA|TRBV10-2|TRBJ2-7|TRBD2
CASSVRLAGGYEQYF
TGCGCCAGCAGTGTAAGACTAGCGGGAGGGTACGAGCAGTACTTC
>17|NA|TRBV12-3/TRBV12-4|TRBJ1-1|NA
CASSLGETSPVNTEAFF
TGTGCCAGCAGTTTAGGGGAAACATCCCCCGTGAACACTGAAGCTTTCTTT
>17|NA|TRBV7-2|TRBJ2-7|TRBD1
CASSLVVDRGFSYEQYF
TGTGCCAGCAGCTTAGTGGTGGACAGGGGGTTCTCCTACGAGCAGTACTTC
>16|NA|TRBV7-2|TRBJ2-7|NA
CASSFTGNVGLYEQYF
TGTGCCAGCAGCTTTACAGGGAATGTTGGCCTCTACGAGCAGTACTTC
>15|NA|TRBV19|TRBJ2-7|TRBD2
CASSPLPGGTYEQYF
TGTGCCAGTAGCCCCCTGCCGGGAGGGACCTACGAGCAGTACTTC
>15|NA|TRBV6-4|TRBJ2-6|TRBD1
CASSDTGAGANVLTF
TGTGCCAGCAGTGACACAGGGGCTGGGGCCAACGTCCTGACTTTC
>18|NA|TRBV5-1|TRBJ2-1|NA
CASSLVTWLQSSYNEQFF
TGCGCCAGCAGCTTGGTCACGTGGCTCCAGAGCTCCTACAATGAGCAGTTCTTC
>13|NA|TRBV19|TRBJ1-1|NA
CASSTGAYTEAFF
TGTGCCAGTAGTACAGGTGCGTACACTGAAGCTTTCTTT
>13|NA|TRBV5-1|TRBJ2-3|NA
CASSLGDLDTQYF
TGCGCCAGCAGCTTGGGGGACCTCGATACGCAGTATTTT